These T cell receptor beta chains were read from a single sample in a study of patients and donors after allogeneic stem cell transplantation. MiXCR was run by TCRdb on the RT-PCR reads, yielding one entry per CDR3 protein. The repertoire holds 20,000 or so distinct CDR3 sequences, approximately 43% seen once, with 65% to 80% in the top ten. Sequenced input: blood, either unsorted or a sorted T cell fraction (not recorded which). These receptors originate from a human donor who was either an allogeneic HSCT recipient or a stem cell or donor lymphocyte infusion donor (not recorded which). It is not recorded whose cells these are; they may come from a transplant donor. Both conserved end residues are part of each CDR3. A D gene is named only where the DNA matches it firmly. Size is omitted from some rows. Given values are once, few, many or a class for expanded clones.

V gene	J gene	clone size	D gene	CDR3 protein	CDR3 DNA
TRBV6-5	TRBJ1-6	few	.	CASSYSRGEGIGSPLHF	TGTGCCAGCAGTTACTCGAGGGGAGAAGGGATTGGTTCACCCCTCCACTTT
TRBV28	TRBJ2-7	medium-sized	.	CASSLAEQYF	TGTGCCAGCAGCCTCGCCGAGCAGTACTTC
TRBV5-1	TRBJ1-2	.	.	CASSQDVKGYTF	TGCGCCAGCAGCCAGGACGTGAAAGGCTACACCTTC
TRBV5-1	TRBJ1-6	many	.	CASSLGQLNSPLHF	TGTGCCAGCAGCCTTGGACAGTTGAATTCACCCCTCCACTTT
TRBV18	TRBJ1-5	.	.	CASSPRRGNQPQHF	TGTGCCAGCTCACCACGGAGGGGAAATCAGCCCCAGCATTTT
TRBV20-1	TRBJ1-2	.	.	CSASGQWPGYGYTF	TGCAGTGCTAGCGGACAGTGGCCCGGCTATGGCTACACCTTC
TRBV12-3/TRBV12-4	TRBJ2-7	few	.	CASSLRPPEQYF	TGTGCCAGCAGTTTAAGGCCGCCCGAGCAGTACTTC
TRBV4-1	TRBJ1-5	few	TRBD1	CASSQTNGTGGNQPQHF	TGCGCCAGCAGCCAGACAAACGGGACAGGGGGAAATCAGCCCCAGCATTTT
TRBV4-1	TRBJ2-7	few	TRBD2	CASSLGREGYEQYF	TGCGCCAGCAGCCTTGGGCGGGAGGGCTACGAGCAGTACTTC
TRBV12-3/TRBV12-4	TRBJ1-2	.	.	CASTPLGQSWSGYGYTF	TGTGCCAGCACTCCCCTAGGACAGTCCTGGTCGGGCTATGGCTACACCTTC
TRBV7-2	TRBJ1-4	many	TRBD1	CASSPGQMNEKLFF	TGTGCCAGCAGCCCGGGACAGATGAATGAAAAACTGTTTTTT
TRBV6-5	TRBJ1-6	few	.	CAIGTARNSPLHF	TGTGCCATCGGGACGGCGCGTAATTCACCCCTCCACTTT
TRBV6-6	TRBJ2-4	.	TRBD2	CASSYYGLAGVLGNIQYF	TGTGCCAGCAGTTACTACGGACTAGCGGGAGTATTGGGAAACATTCAGTACTTC
TRBV12-3/TRBV12-4	TRBJ2-5	few	.	CASSRERLETQYF	TGTGCCAGCAGCCGCGAAAGATTGGAGACCCAGTACTTC
TRBV20-1	TRBJ1-5	.	.	CSAVEAFDGDQPQHF	TGCAGTGCTGTAGAGGCCTTCGACGGAGATCAGCCCCAGCATTTT
TRBV18	TRBJ1-1	once	.	CASSVNKNTEAFF	TGTGCCAGCTCCGTCAATAAGAACACTGAAGCTTTCTTT
TRBV11-2	TRBJ1-1	few	TRBD1	CASSLRDRDPEAFF	TGTGCCAGCAGCTTAAGGGACAGGGACCCTGAAGCTTTCTTT
TRBV6-1	TRBJ1-5	few	.	CATWGDQPQHF	TGTGCCACGTGGGGGGATCAGCCCCAGCATTTT
TRBV27	TRBJ1-5	.	.	CASSYRGGNNQPQHF	TGTGCCAGCAGTTACCGGGGAGGGAATAATCAGCCCCAGCATTTT
TRBV12-3/TRBV12-4	TRBJ2-2	.	.	CASSQYTGELFF	TGTGCCAGCAGCCAGTACACCGGGGAGCTGTTTTTT
TRBV10-3	TRBJ1-1	few	.	CATSPGADTEAFF	TGTGCCACCTCCCCAGGGGCGGACACTGAAGCTTTCTTT
TRBV29-1	TRBJ2-3	.	TRBD2	CSVAVLAGGSTDTQYF	TGCAGCGTTGCGGTACTAGCGGGAGGGAGCACAGATACGCAGTATTTT
TRBV2	TRBJ1-1	.	.	CASSESPGPNTEAFF	TGTGCCAGCAGTGAATCCCCAGGCCCAAACACTGAAGCTTTCTTT
TRBV7-6	TRBJ2-1	.	.	CASSLYGYYNEQFF	TGTGCCAGCAGCTTGTACGGTTACTACAATGAGCAGTTCTTC